These 9 T cell receptor beta chains were all obtained from the same sample, sequenced in a study of CD8+CD57+ T cells in acquired aplastic anemia (dated by TCRdb to 2017 to 2018). Instrument on record: Illumina HiSeq 2000. TCR beta VDJ combination and CDR3 sequence profiling used genomic DNA as the template. Through fastp at Q25 and MiXCR, TCRdb rebuilt clones from the public reads, retaining in-frame beta chains. Every distinct CDR3 protein forms one entry, paired with its most common genes and DNA. The sample contains just over 450,000 distinct CDR3 sequences, about a third of them found a single time. In total, the top ten clones hold 0.82% of the sample. Flow cytometry had shown CD8+CD57+ cell expansion in the patients selected for sequencing. Sequencing used sorted CD4+, CD8+, or CD8+CD57+ T cells (not recorded which) from PBMCs. These receptor sequences come from a human donor with aplastic anemia.

This clonotype came up many times. The chain has TRBV20-1 and TRBJ1-6, with D unresolved. Germline CDR1 reads DFQATT; CDR2 reads SNEGSKA (reference sequence). V lost 3 bases to trimming and J lost 9 bases, with 9 bases between them. The CDR3 extends over 12 amino acids. This chain's CDR3 is CSASDNTSPLHF. The CDR3 DNA follows: TGCAGTGCTAGTGACAACACTTCACCCCTCCACTTT.

The chain joins TRBV6-1 to TRBJ1-5; D is uncertain. The CDR3 loop spans 14 amino acids. V shed 2 bases and J shed 4 bases, with 9 bases lying between them. CDR1 and CDR2 from the germline V gene are MNHNS and SASEGT. CDR3 loop: CASSEPPGNQPQHF. CDR3 nucleotides: TGTGCCAGCAGTGAACCGCCGGGGAATCAGCCCCAGCATTTT.

As regards this clonotype: With a much larger clone just one base away, this may be a read error. The CDR3 nucleotides are TGCAGTGCCATGGACGGGGGGCGAGATGGCTACACCTTC. It encodes CSAMDGGRDGYTF. The rearrangement links TRBV20-1 to TRBJ1-2; D is possibly TRBD1 (6 bases). Germline V lookup: CDR1 DFQATT, CDR2 SNEGSKA (reference sequence). Trimming took off 6 bases at V and 6 bases at J, with 17 bases between the two ends. This CDR3 is built from 13 residues.

J is TRBJ2-7 and V is TRBV9; the D gene could be TRBD1 or TRBD2 (6 bases each). CDR3 length: 12 residues. CDR1 is SGDLS and CDR2 is YYNGEE in the germline V gene. V was clipped by 9 bases and J by 4 bases, with 14 bases between them. The CDR3 here is CATSPGAYEQYF. DNA for the CDR3: TGTGCCACCAGTCCGGGGGCATACGAGCAGTACTTC.

The chain employs TRBV6-1 and TRBJ1-6; 10 bases fit TRBD1. The CDR3 covers 15 residues. The V segment lost 6 bases and the J segment 7 bases; nucleotides outside the gene matches: 6. Germline CDR1 reads MNHNS; CDR2 reads SASEGT. The CDR3 loop reads CASRPDRGQNSPLHF. CDR3 bases: TGTGCCAGCAGGCCAGACAGGGGGCAAAATTCACCCCTCCACTTT.

The J gene is TRBJ2-3, the V gene TRBV7-9; D uncertain. Germline V lookup: CDR1 SEHNR, CDR2 FQNEAQ (reference sequence). Trimming removed 8 bases from V and 4 bases from J, with 10 bases in between. This CDR3 comprises 12 residues. In DNA, the CDR3 is TGTGCCAGCTCCATCCCCGCAGATACGCAGTATTTT. This gives the protein CASSIPADTQYF.

This clonotype was counted at least ten times. The chain recombines TRBV29-1 with TRBJ2-5; TRBD2 agrees at 8 bases. Germline CDR1 reads SQVTM; CDR2 reads ANQGSEA. The trim removed 4 bases at V and 7 bases at J, leaving 11 bases unmatched. The CDR3 runs 14 residues. The chain's CDR3 is CSVVSSGADRTQYF. The CDR3 DNA follows: TGCAGCGTTGTGAGTAGCGGGGCCGATAGGACCCAGTACTTC.

This clonotype has ten or more counts. The rearrangement joins TRBV10-3 to TRBJ2-3; perhaps TRBD2 as D (6 bases). V was trimmed by 3 bases and J by 2 bases, leaving 9 bases between them. From germline, CDR1 is ENHRY and CDR2 SYGVKD. The CDR3 is 14 residues long. This chain's CDR3 is CAISELAATDTQYF. The DNA of the CDR3 is TGTGCCATCAGTGAATTAGCGGCCACAGATACGCAGTATTTT.

This chain joins TRBV20-1 and TRBJ2-5; 8 positions agree with TRBD2. The CDR3 consists of 13 residues. With V trimmed by 3 bases and J by 4 bases, 4 bases remained unmatched. From germline, CDR1 is DFQATT and CDR2 SNEGSKA (reference sequence). For the CDR3, the DNA is TGCAGTGCTAGCGGGGGGGCCGGAGAGACCCAGTACTTC. This gives the protein CSASGGAGETQYF.